This T cell receptor (beta chain) was retrieved from a study of shared T cell receptors in the human thymus. The CDR3 is 13 residues long. From germline, CDR1 is SGHTS and CDR2 YDEGEE. V dropped 0 bases and J dropped 4 bases, with 7 bases sitting between them. Measured with immunoSEQ multiplex PCR; TCRdb has only the in-frame clones, and not every one. This sample has 720,000 or so clones; approximately 85% occur once, and the top ten carry about 0.011%. These sequences were also reported in another study, on human thymus T cells. That work adds: Healthy Finnish infants undergoing corrective surgery for congenital heart defects were the donors. Thymic material originated from resections removed in the course of corrective heart surgery. Related research described strongly overlapping thymic repertoires in unrelated people.

This sequence originates from a girl under three years old with a congenital heart defect. The genes are TRBV5-8 and TRBJ1-2; D is undetermined. Sequencing was carried out using thymocytes. The CDR3 sequence: CASSLDTVYGYTF. The CDR3 region has the DNA TGTGCCAGCAGCTTGGACACCGTCTATGGCTACACCTTC.